The TCR beta chain under discussion was sequenced for a study of blood T cell repertoires in COVID-19 (TCRdb year 2020). Regarding the research as a whole: Collaborator samples came from the United States, Italy and Spain and covered acute and convalescent phases of COVID-19. The prospective study material was composed of cDNA or gDNA derived from T cells, B-cell-depleted T cells, or PBMCs. Deeply sampled blood TCRbeta repertoires from subjects exposed to, actively infected with, or recovered from COVID-19 were included in the dataset. The repertoires were released in a freely available public database meant as a resource for research on the immune response to SARS-CoV-2. The samples were drawn from the first 160 participants of the ongoing ImmuneRACE study and from 1,254 subjects provided by 6 global collaborators. Sample metadata almost always included a de-identified subject ID, COVID-19 status, age in years and sex. Where available, HLA class I and class II types were obtained from metadata supplied by the sample provider rather than from assay-based typing.

About this clone: Its specific antigen is unknown. Qualities for individual bases were not recorded, and no much larger clone is one base off.

The collaborating institutions used their own protocols to collect whole blood in K2EDTA tubes. Collaborator samples were shipped for TCRbeta analysis as frozen whole blood, isolated PBMCs, or DNA extracted from either sample type. TCRbeta CDR3 regions were amplified from genomic DNA by means of the immunoSEQ Assay, a bias-controlled multiplex PCR. The original pipeline was this. Nucleated cell counts per sample were estimated from amplification of reference gene primers within the assay. Sequence reads were collapsed and filtered to measure the absolute abundance of every unique TCRbeta CDR3 rearrangement. For each sample, productive Simpson clonality was calculated as the square root of Simpson's diversity index over productive rearrangements. In its TCRdb copy, this immuneACCESS table keeps in-frame sequences only and misses some clones. Where compared with another copy, unresolved V genes explain less than half of these, and the others have no known cause. The DNA was the basis for D and trimming; V, J and clone size are from that table. Present in this sample are about 300,000 clones, over 75% of which were seen just once. The top ten clones comprise about an eighth of the sample.

The paper as a whole reports these results and caveats: The quantity of clinical and demographic metadata differed by source and by participant and was supplied without curation.

The CDR3 holds 12 amino acids from the cysteine to the phenylalanine. Solely the CDR3 DNA is kept, with 36 bases framed from the first base. The germline V gene (reference sequence) provides CDR1 MNHNY and CDR2 SVGAGI. V was cut back by 7 bases and J by 9 bases, leaving a gap of 10 bases between them. This TCR derives from a human donor in a cohort sampled during active COVID-19. What was sequenced was peripheral blood. The V and J segments used are TRBV6-6 and TRBJ1-6, and TRBD1 may be the D gene, going by 5 matching bases. The DNA reads TGTGCCAGCAAAAACGGGGGTTCACCCCTCCACTTT. It encodes CASKNGGSPLHF.